One and the same sample provided the 18 T cell receptor beta chains below, sequenced in a study of shared clonotypes between healthy human individuals. Assay used: immunoSEQ multiplex PCR; TCRdb lists only in-frame clones, some missing. The table has over a million clones, roughly 98% seen once; the top ten hold roughly 0.42%. The material sequenced was naive CD4+ T cells sorted from blood. Indicated subset: CD45RA+ positively selected. The receptors come from a young man in good health.

Points on this clone: The limits of the CDR3 on the DNA are not certain, so only TCRdb's listed CDR3 is given. This chain's CDR3 is CASGLVMGQAPYEQYF. V usage is TRBV12-5 and J usage is TRBJ2-7; the D segment call TRBD1 is taken from the table without a DNA check. Germline V lookup: CDR1 LGHNT, CDR2 FRNRAP. The CDR3 is 16 residues long, counting both termini.

The chain combines TRBV2 with TRBJ2-7, with 10 bases identical to TRBD2. Germline values: CDR1 SNHLY, CDR2 FYNNEI. CDR3 length: 15 amino acids. The V and J ends lost 6 bases and 5 bases, in that order; junction bases with no gene match: 10. Here the CDR3 DNA reads TGTGCCAGCAGGCCCCCTAGCGGGAGCTTTCACGAGCAGTACTTC. This gives the protein CASRPPSGSFHEQYF.

In DNA form, the CDR3 reads TGTGCCAGCAGTTCCGGGACAGGGTGGAGATACGAGCAGTACTTC. Its protein product is CASSSGTGWRYEQYF. This chain links TRBV28 with TRBJ2-7; 9 bases fit TRBD1. After removal of 4 bases from V and 4 bases from J, the junction contained 8 bases not matched to a gene. This CDR3 comprises 15 residues. The germline CDR1 and CDR2 sequences are MDHEN and SYDVKM.

The V call is TRBV5-1, the J call TRBJ1-1; D gene unclear. The CDR3 is 14 residues long. Trimming removed 2 bases at V and 4 bases at J, with 12 bases between. From germline, CDR1 is SGHRS and CDR2 YFSETQ. The CDR3 region is CASSFDFGGTEAFF. CDR3 DNA: TGCGCCAGCAGCTTCGATTTCGGTGGCACTGAAGCTTTCTTT.

About this clone itself: This sample also contains other DNA sequences that code for the same CDR3. The V gene is TRBV6-5, the J gene TRBJ2-3; D is uncertain. Germline CDR1 reads MNHEY; CDR2 reads SVGAGI. Between the trimmed V and J ends, which lost 3 bases and 0 bases, there was a span of 7 bases. The CDR3 has 14 amino acids. In DNA form, the CDR3 reads TGTGCCAGCAGTTATCGTGACAGCACAGATACGCAGTATTTT. This gives the protein CASSYRDSTDTQYF.

V is TRBV6-9 and J is TRBJ2-1, with 14 nucleotides matching TRBD2. CDR1 is MNHGY and CDR2 is SVAAGI in the germline V gene. This CDR3 has 15 residues. J lost 7 bases, V lost 5 bases, and 4 bases had no gene match. Here the CDR3 reads CASSPGTSGSNEQFF. CDR3 sequence (DNA): TGTGCCAGCAGTCCTGGGACTAGCGGGAGTAATGAGCAGTTCTTC.

This rearrangement joins TRBV7-8 to TRBJ1-5; 8 nucleotides align to TRBD1. The V and J ends lost 5 bases and 2 bases, in that order; junction bases with no gene match: 8. This CDR3 comprises 16 residues. Germline loops: CDR1 SGHVS, CDR2 FQNEAQ. CDR3 coding DNA: TGTGCCAGCAGCCGACTAGGACAGGGACGCAATCAGCCCCAGCATTTT. Its protein is CASSRLGQGRNQPQHF.

The chain couples TRBV6-4 to TRBJ2-1; D might be TRBD2 (5 bases). The CDR3 runs 13 residues. CDR1 and CDR2 from the germline V gene are MRHNA and SNTAGT. Trimming removed 4 bases from V and 9 bases from J, with 13 bases in between. The CDR3 loop reads CASSVQIGGEQFF. CDR3 in DNA: TGTGCCAGCAGTGTCCAGATTGGAGGTGAGCAGTTCTTC.

This clone was recorded once. The chain is built from TRBV4-1 and TRBJ2-1, with D perhaps TRBD2 (6 bases). The CDR3 has 13 amino acids. Trimming shortened V by 4 bases and J by 9 bases, and 13 bases separated the two germline ends. Germline V lookup: CDR1 MGHRA, CDR2 YSYEKL. CDR3 sequence (DNA): TGCGCCAGCAGCCCCCGGGAGCTTGTTGAGCAGTTCTTC. Translated: CASSPRELVEQFF.

A remark on this clone: Other DNA sequences of this sample code for an identical CDR3. CDR3 in DNA: TGTGCCAGCAGCGTCGCGGGTGAGCAGTTCTTC. Translated: CASSVAGEQFF. The chain recombines TRBV9 with TRBJ2-1; the D gene is possibly TRBD2 (5 bases). Germline CDR1 reads SGDLS; CDR2 reads YYNGEE. V was pared by 2 bases and J by 9 bases, with 6 bases between. The CDR3 consists of 11 residues.

V is TRBV7-2 and J is TRBJ2-7, with 7 nucleotides matching TRBD2. The germline V gene has CDR1 SGHTA and CDR2 FQGNSA. Trimming took 5 bases from V and 6 from J; bases not matched to a gene: 10. There are 14 residues in the CDR3. DNA for the CDR3: TGTGCCAGCAGCCCAGTAGCGGGTTACAGCGAGCAGTACTTC. Translation: CASSPVAGYSEQYF.

The chain employs TRBV19 and TRBJ2-7; 9 bases are shared with TRBD2. The CDR3 spans 15 residues. In germline, CDR1 is LNHDA, CDR2 SQIVND (reference sequence). V trimming: 5 bases; J trimming: 3 bases; junction bases outside the gene matches: 8. CDR3 DNA sequence: TGTGCCAGTAGTCGTTCTAGCGGGGCTATCTACGAGCAGTACTTC. It yields the protein CASSRSSGAIYEQYF.

The rearrangement uses TRBV28 and TRBJ2-7, with a possible D match to TRBD2 (5 bases). Germline values: CDR1 MDHEN, CDR2 SYDVKM. V lost 6 bases, J lost 6 bases, and 12 bases lay in between. The CDR3 loop spans 12 amino acids. The CDR3: CASRLTSSEQYF. The CDR3 DNA reads TGTGCCAGCAGGCTCACTAGTTCCGAGCAGTACTTC.

The rearrangement links TRBV7-9 to TRBJ2-3; D possibly corresponds to TRBD2 (5 bases). CDR3 size: 16 residues. Trimming shortened V by 2 bases and J by 6 bases, and 18 bases separated the two germline ends. Per the germline V gene, CDR1 is SEHNR and CDR2 is FQNEAQ (reference sequence). The CDR3 loop is CASSLQAASGADTQYF. For the CDR3, the DNA is TGTGCCAGCAGCTTACAGGCAGCGAGCGGTGCTGATACGCAGTATTTT.

The V call is TRBV20-1, the J call TRBJ1-2; the D gene is possibly TRBD1 (5 bases). The V gene's germline CDR1 is DFQATT and CDR2 SNEGSKA (reference sequence). V lost 6 bases and J 10 bases, leaving 15 bases between the germline ends. The CDR3 has 11 residues. The CDR3 protein is CSASSQGDYTF. The CDR3 coding sequence is TGCAGTGCCTCCTCCCAGGGAGACTACACCTTC.

This chain joins TRBV15 and TRBJ2-5; 8 positions agree with TRBD2. CDR1 and CDR2 (germline): LNHNV, YYDKDF (reference sequence). This CDR3 comprises 15 residues. Trimming cost V 3 bases and J 4 bases; bases outside gene matches: 7. The chain's CDR3 is CATSRGAGEAETQYF. CDR3 in DNA: TGTGCCACCAGCAGGGGAGCGGGAGAAGCAGAGACCCAGTACTTC.

The chain has TRBV6-5 and TRBJ2-1; 12 nucleotides match TRBD2. CDR3 length: 16 residues. J gave up 5 bases and V 4 bases, and 6 bases lay outside the gene matches. Germline CDR1 MNHEY, CDR2 SVGAGI. CDR3 coding DNA: TGTGCCAGCAGTTGGACTAGCGGGATAGGAGACAATGAGCAGTTCTTC. The encoded protein is CASSWTSGIGDNEQFF.

This clone was picked up one time. This chain connects TRBV9 to TRBJ1-4, with TRBD1 identical over 7 bases. In germline, CDR1 is SGDLS, CDR2 YYNGEE. The junction had 12 bases not matched to a gene; V was cut back by 3 bases and J by 7 bases. This CDR3 is built from 16 residues. CDR3 nucleotides: TGTGCCAGCAGCGCCGAACGGACAGGTTTTATTGAAAAACTGTTTTTT. Translating it yields CASSAERTGFIEKLFF.